The text below deals with one TCR beta chain. Its specificity is unknown. This sample is part of a study of CD8+ T cells in alopecia areata. General study findings and limits: Among the top 100, expanded CD8+ clones were significantly decreased by tofacitinib, as was scalp clonality. Unlike in mice, where it was clearer, TCR sharing across patients was less clear, possibly HLA-related. Because of a solitary nonresponder, the connection of baseline CD8+ expansion to response stays uncertain.

Sequencing relied on a cDNA template that was reverse transcribed from extracted RNA. Sequenced by immunoSEQ multiplex PCR; TCRdb stores in-frame clones only, minus some. The data contain roughly 190,000 clones, more than 55% of them seen just once; the ten biggest clones take up approximately 0.7%. Documented treatment: oral pan-JAK inhibitor, 5-10 mg twice daily. This sequence originates from a human donor with alopecia areata. Here the sequenced sample was CD4+ T cells sorted from blood, taken at week 4, from a patient treated with tofacitinib.

As DNA, the CDR3 is TGTGCCAGCAGCTCGGGTGGGGGCCGTAGAGAGACCCAGTACTTC. Amino acids: CASSSGGGRRETQYF. The rearrangement links TRBV5-4 to TRBJ2-5; the D gene is possibly TRBD1 (6 bases). CDR1 is SGHNT, CDR2 YYREEE, per germline (reference sequence). Trimming removed 3 bases from V and 4 bases from J, with 16 bases in between. CDR3 length: 15 residues.